The 23 T cell receptor beta chains given below trace back to one sample, sequenced in a study of neurological immune-mediated disorders. Time point: technical triplicate 2. TCRdb re-called the 5' RACE reads through MiXCR, storing one row per CDR3 protein. The data show about 59,000 distinct CDR3 sequences, more than 20% seen once. Sequencing was done on a sample of PBMCs. These receptors originate from a man in his 60s with HTLV-1-associated myelopathy (HAM/TSP).

The gene calls are TRBV28 and TRBJ2-7; the match to TRBD1 covers 10 bases. J was trimmed by 2 bases and V by 2 bases; bases with no gene match: 6. Germline assignment: CDR1 MDHEN and CDR2 SYDVKM. The CDR3 loop spans 16 amino acids. CDR3 residues: CASSLGGGTGAYEQYF. DNA for the CDR3: TGTGCCAGCAGTTTAGGAGGGGGGACAGGGGCCTACGAGCAGTACTTC. Variable domain in full (rest from reference TRBV28 and TRBJ2-7): DVKVTQSSRYLVKRTGEKVFLECVQDMDHENMFWYRQDPGLGLRLIYFSYDVKMKEKGDIPEGYSVSREKKERFSLILESASTNQTSMYLCASSLGGGTGAYEQYFGPGTRLTVT.

This clonotype came up many times. The chain has TRBV3-1 and TRBJ2-3; 9 bases line up with TRBD2. Germline lookup yields CDR1 LGHDT and CDR2 YNNKEL (reference sequence). J was trimmed by 4 bases and V by 4 bases; bases with no gene match: 3. The CDR3 spans 14 residues. The CDR3: CASSPRLAADTQYF. Written as DNA, the CDR3 is TGTGCCAGCAGCCCCAGACTAGCGGCAGATACGCAGTATTTT.

This clonotype was counted ten times or more. The V call is TRBV20-1, the J call TRBJ1-1; no reliable D call. The germline gives CDR1 DFQATT, CDR2 SNEGSKA (reference sequence). CDR3 length: 12 residues. Deletions cut 6 bases from V and 0 bases from J, with 8 bases between. The CDR3: CSAKTMNTEAFF. The CDR3 bases are TGCAGTGCCAAAACCATGAACACTGAAGCTTTCTTT.

This clonotype has at least ten counts. V is TRBV5-1 and J is TRBJ2-7; 8 positions agree with TRBD1. V lost 4 bases, J lost 2 bases, and 11 bases stayed unmatched. This CDR3 comprises 16 residues. CDR1 is SGHRS and CDR2 is YFSETQ in the germline V gene. CDR3 bases: TGCGCCAGCAGCCTTGAGCCAGGGGGCCCTGCCTACGAGCAGTACTTC. It translates to CASSLEPGGPAYEQYF. Together with reference TRBV5-1 and TRBJ2-7, the CDR3 gives the full variable domain: KAGVTQTPRYLIKTRGQQVTLSCSPISGHRSVSWYQQTPGQGLQFLFEYFSETQRNKGNFPGRFSGRQFSNSRSEMNVSTLELGDSALYLCASSLEPGGPAYEQYFGPGTRLTVT.

The table lists this clonotype with many counts. The chain recombines TRBV24-1 with TRBJ1-5; tentative D call: TRBD1 (6 bases). The CDR3 is made up of 13 amino acids. Trimming cost V 6 bases and J 7 bases, with 12 bases left between them. Germline loops: CDR1 KGHDR, CDR2 SFDVKD. For the CDR3, the DNA is TGTGCCACCAGTAACCAGGGGTTCCAGCCCCAGCATTTT. This gives the protein CATSNQGFQPQHF.

This clonotype appeared many times. The rearrangement joins TRBV20-1 to TRBJ1-4; 8 nucleotides match TRBD1. V gave up 0 bases and J gave up 6 bases; unmatched junction bases: 3. The CDR3 contains 14 residues. Germline V gene lookup returns CDR1 DFQATT and CDR2 SNEGSKA (reference sequence). The CDR3 region is CSARDPGGDEKLFF. Here the CDR3 DNA reads TGCAGTGCTAGAGATCCAGGGGGCGATGAAAAACTGTTTTTT.

This clonotype was found many times. This rearrangement joins TRBV20-1 to TRBJ2-2; 10 bases line up with TRBD2. Germline CDR1 is DFQATT and CDR2 is SNEGSKA (reference sequence). J was trimmed by 7 bases and V by 1 base; bases with no gene match: 3. This CDR3 is 14 amino acids long. CDR3: CSARVLAGDGELFF. CDR3 nucleotides: TGCAGTGCTAGAGTCCTAGCGGGAGACGGGGAGCTGTTTTTT.

CDR3 protein: CASNPTGDNSYEQYF. Written as DNA, the CDR3 is TGTGCCAGCAACCCTACCGGGGATAACTCCTACGAGCAGTACTTC. The genes are TRBV6-6 and TRBJ2-7, with D maybe TRBD2 (5 bases). The V gene's germline CDR1 is MNHNY and CDR2 SVGAGI (reference sequence). This CDR3 is built from 15 residues. V was trimmed by 7 bases and J by 0 bases, leaving 16 bases between them.

V is TRBV5-1 and J is TRBJ2-1, with 7 bases matching TRBD2. The V segment lost 3 bases and the J segment 2 bases; nucleotides outside the gene matches: 5. The CDR3 runs to 15 residues. Germline CDR1 reads SGHRS; CDR2 reads YFSETQ. The CDR3 reads CASSSTSAPYNEQFF. The DNA of the CDR3 is TGCGCCAGCAGCTCTACTAGCGCCCCCTACAATGAGCAGTTCTTC.

Comment on this clonotype: The junction does not match germline at one end; this may be a read error. The chain couples TRBV12-3 or TRBV12-4 to TRBJ2-7; no clear D gene. The CDR3 sequence is 13 residues long. The CDR3 loop reads CASSPLKSYVQYF. The CDR3 nucleotides read TGTGCCAGCAGTCCGCTGAAATCCTACGTGCAGTACTTC.

This clonotype was detected many times. The chain couples TRBV5-5 to TRBJ2-3; 10 nucleotides align to TRBD2. The V gene's germline CDR1 is SGHKS and CDR2 YYEKEE (reference sequence). The junction had 6 bases not matched to a gene; V was cut back by 2 bases and J by 3 bases. The CDR3 runs 16 residues. The CDR3 is CASSFGLAVSTDTQYF. As DNA, the CDR3 is TGTGCCAGCAGCTTCGGACTAGCGGTTTCTACAGATACGCAGTATTTT.

The V gene is TRBV7-9, the J gene TRBJ1-4; D is possibly TRBD1 (6 bases). The CDR3 contains 15 residues. V lost 5 bases and J lost 2, with 12 bases in between. Germline V gene sequence: CDR1 SEHNR, CDR2 FQNEAQ (reference sequence). CDR3: CASSAAQGTNEKLFF. Written as DNA, the CDR3 is TGTGCCAGCAGCGCCGCACAGGGTACTAATGAAAAACTGTTTTTT.

This clonotype was seen at least ten times. V gene TRBV4-2 combines with J gene TRBJ1-1; D gene ambiguous. The CDR3 loop spans 15 amino acids. V lost 1 base and J 1 base, leaving 10 bases between the germline ends. Germline V CDR1 and CDR2: LGHNA, YNFKEQ. CDR3 region: CASSQVETPNTEAFF. The CDR3 DNA reads as TGTGCCAGCAGCCAAGTCGAGACACCGAACACTGAAGCTTTCTTT.

This clonotype was seen repeatedly, ten times or more. The chain uses TRBV19 and TRBJ1-1; D remains unclear. V was clipped by 5 bases and J by 4 bases, with 11 bases between them. CDR1 and CDR2 (germline): LNHDA, SQIVND (reference sequence). The CDR3 spans 13 residues. In DNA, the CDR3 is TGTGCCAGTAGTTTCGGACCGGGCACTGAAGCTTTCTTT. Its translation: CASSFGPGTEAFF.

The table lists this clonotype with many counts. One junction end does not reproduce the germline sequence, and a read error may be involved. The chain recombines TRBV14 with TRBJ2-2, with D possibly being TRBD2 (5 bases). The germline V gene encodes CDR1 SGHDN and CDR2 FVKESK. This CDR3 comprises 15 residues. The CDR3 spells CANSLEGPHTGELFF. The CDR3 coding sequence is TGTGCCAACAGCCTAGAGGGCCCTCACACCGGGGAGCTGTTTTTT.

Many counts were recorded for this clonotype. V and J are TRBV4-2 and TRBJ2-7; 9 bases line up with TRBD2. Looked up from germline, CDR1 is LGHNA and CDR2 is YNFKEQ. This CDR3 has 17 residues. V lost 6 bases and J lost 4; bases outside the gene matches: 16. The CDR3 DNA is TGTGCCAGCAGTTATGGGGGCCAACTAGCGGGTTTTTACGAGCAGTACTTC. It yields the protein CASSYGGQLAGFYEQYF.

The table lists this clonotype with many counts. V gene TRBV12-3 or TRBV12-4 combines with J gene TRBJ2-1; 8 nucleotides agree with TRBD1. Losses at the gene ends were 2 bases for V and 8 bases for J; bases not matched to a gene: 8. The CDR3 has 15 amino acids. The CDR3 DNA reads as TGTGCCAGCAGTTTACAGGGGGCGGGTCAGCATGAGCAGTTCTTC. Encoded protein: CASSLQGAGQHEQFF.

For this clonotype: The junction differs from germline at one of its ends, possibly a read error. The chain couples TRBV6-5 to TRBJ2-7, with D unresolved. Germline values: CDR1 MNHEY, CDR2 SVGAGI. The CDR3 totals 13 residues. In nucleotides, the CDR3 is TGTGCCAGCGGTTACGGCGGCCTGTACGAGCAGTACTTC. Its translation is CASGYGGLYEQYF.

In its sample, this clonotype was seen many times. The V gene is TRBV20-1, the J gene TRBJ2-1, with TRBD2 matching over 10 bases. Germline lookup yields CDR1 DFQATT and CDR2 SNEGSKA (reference sequence). The CDR3 has 14 residues. V dropped 0 bases and J dropped 10; count of bases not matched to a gene: 6. CDR3 bases: TGCAGTGCTAGAGACCCCAATAGCGGGAGGGAGCAGTTCTTC. Amino acids: CSARDPNSGREQFF.

This clonotype was recorded at least ten times. V usage is TRBV6-6 and J usage is TRBJ2-3, with no clear D. Trimming took off 0 bases at V and 3 bases at J, with 13 bases between the two ends. Germline values: CDR1 MNHNY, CDR2 SVGAGI (reference sequence). This CDR3 comprises 16 residues. The CDR3 sequence: CASSYSPAPGTDTQYF. In DNA, the CDR3 is TGTGCCAGCAGTTACTCCCCGGCCCCTGGGACAGATACGCAGTATTTT.

This clonotype was counted many times. The V and J genes are TRBV5-1 and TRBJ1-5; 9 bases map to TRBD1. The germline V gene has CDR1 SGHRS and CDR2 YFSETQ. Germline trimming cut 4 bases from V and 2 bases from J; bases unmatched to any gene: 4. The CDR3 is made up of 15 amino acids. The CDR3, as DNA: TGCGCCAGCAGCCCCTGGACAGGGGGCAATCAGCCCCAGCATTTT. Its translation: CASSPWTGGNQPQHF.

The V call is TRBV28, the J call TRBJ1-1, with unresolved D. The CDR3 has 13 residues. Germline CDR1 MDHEN, CDR2 SYDVKM. The V and J ends lost 3 bases and 4 bases respectively, with 9 bases between them. The CDR3 nucleotides are TGTGCCAGCAGTTTCCGGGTGGGCACTGAAGCTTTCTTT. Protein: CASSFRVGTEAFF.

This clonotype was recorded many times. This rearrangement joins TRBV20-1 to TRBJ1-1; D unclear. The CDR3 consists of 17 residues. Trimming shortened V by 3 bases and J by 2 bases, and 22 bases separated the two germline ends. CDR1 and CDR2 (germline): DFQATT, SNEGSKA (reference sequence). Here the CDR3 DNA reads TGCAGTGCTAGGCCCCCCGGCCCGGCCAGCGAAAACACTGAAGCTTTCTTT. It specifies CSARPPGPASENTEAFF.